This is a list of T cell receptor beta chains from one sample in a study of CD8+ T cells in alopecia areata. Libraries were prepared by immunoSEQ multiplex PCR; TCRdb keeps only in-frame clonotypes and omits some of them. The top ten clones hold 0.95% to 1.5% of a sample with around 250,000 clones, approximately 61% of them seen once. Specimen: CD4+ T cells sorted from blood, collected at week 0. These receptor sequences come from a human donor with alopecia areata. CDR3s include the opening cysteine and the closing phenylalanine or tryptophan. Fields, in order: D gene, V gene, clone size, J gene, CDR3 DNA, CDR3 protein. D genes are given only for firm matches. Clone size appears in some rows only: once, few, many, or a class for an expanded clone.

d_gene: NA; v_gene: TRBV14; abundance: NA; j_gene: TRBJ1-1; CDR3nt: TGTGCCAGCAGCCAAGAATACACTCCGAACACTGAAGCTTTCTTT; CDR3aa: CASSQEYTPNTEAFF
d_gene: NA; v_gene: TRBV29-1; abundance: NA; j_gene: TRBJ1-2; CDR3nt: TGCAGCGTTGAAGATAGAGGAGGAAGCGGCTACACCTTC; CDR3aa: CSVEDRGGSGYTF
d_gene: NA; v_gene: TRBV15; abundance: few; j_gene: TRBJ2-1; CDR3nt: TGTGCCACCAGCAGAGATCAGAATGAGCAGTTCTTC; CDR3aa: CATSRDQNEQFF
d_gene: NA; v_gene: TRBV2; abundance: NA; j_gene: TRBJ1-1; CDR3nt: TGTGCCAGCACTCGCGGACATTACACTGAAGCTTTCTTT; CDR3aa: CASTRGHYTEAFF
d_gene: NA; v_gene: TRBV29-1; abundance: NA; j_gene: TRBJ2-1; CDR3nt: TGCAGCGCCCTTCGACCAGGGACCTACAATGAGCAGTTCTTC; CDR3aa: CSALRPGTYNEQFF
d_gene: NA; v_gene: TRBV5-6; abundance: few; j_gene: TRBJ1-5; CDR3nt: TGTGCCAGCAGCGGCTCAAATCAGCCCCAGCATTTT; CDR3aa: CASSGSNQPQHF
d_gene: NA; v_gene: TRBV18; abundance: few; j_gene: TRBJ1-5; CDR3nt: TGTGCCAGCTCACCCGACAACAATCAGCCCCAGCATTTT; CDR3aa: CASSPDNNQPQHF
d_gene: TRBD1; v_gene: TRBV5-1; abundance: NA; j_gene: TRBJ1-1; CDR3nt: TGCGCCAGCAGAACAGGGGGCACTGAAGCTTTCTTT; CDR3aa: CASRTGGTEAFF
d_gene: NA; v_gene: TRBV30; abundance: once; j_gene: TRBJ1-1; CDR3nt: TGTGCCTGGAGATACAGGGCTGAAGCTTTCTTT; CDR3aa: CAWRYRAEAFF
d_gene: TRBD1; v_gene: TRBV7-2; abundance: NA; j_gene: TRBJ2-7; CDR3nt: TGTGCCAGCAGCTACCGACAGGGCTACTCCTACGAGCAGTACTTC; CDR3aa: CASSYRQGYSYEQYF
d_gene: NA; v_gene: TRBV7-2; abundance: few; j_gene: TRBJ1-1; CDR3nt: TGTGCCAGCAGCTTTCAGGGAGGGAACACTGAAGCTTTCTTT; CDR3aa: CASSFQGGNTEAFF
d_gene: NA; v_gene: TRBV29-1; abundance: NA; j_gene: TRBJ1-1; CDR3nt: TGCAGCGTTGAACGACGAATGAACACTGAAGCTTTCTTT; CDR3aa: CSVERRMNTEAFF
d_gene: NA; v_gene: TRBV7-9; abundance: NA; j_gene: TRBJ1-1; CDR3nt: TGTGCCAGCAGCTTCGGGGGATATGGAACTGAAGCTTTCTTT; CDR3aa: CASSFGGYGTEAFF
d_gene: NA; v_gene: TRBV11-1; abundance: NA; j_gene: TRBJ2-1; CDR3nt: TGTGCCAGCAGCTCCCAACCTGGGCATGAGCAGTTCTTC; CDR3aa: CASSSQPGHEQFF
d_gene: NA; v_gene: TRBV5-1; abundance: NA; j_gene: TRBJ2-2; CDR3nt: TGCGCCAGCAGCCCTCTAGGGGGGTCGAACACCGGGGAGCTGTTTTTT; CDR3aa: CASSPLGGSNTGELFF
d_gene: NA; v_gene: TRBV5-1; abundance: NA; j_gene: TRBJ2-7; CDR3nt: TGCGCCAGCAGCGGAGGGTACGAGCAGTACTTC; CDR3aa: CASSGGYEQYF
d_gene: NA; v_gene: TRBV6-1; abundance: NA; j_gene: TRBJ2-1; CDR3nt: TGTGCCAGCAGGGCAATGGGGCCCATCAATGAGCAGTTCTTC; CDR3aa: CASRAMGPINEQFF
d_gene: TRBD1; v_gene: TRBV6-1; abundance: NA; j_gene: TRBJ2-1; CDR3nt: TGTGCCAGCAGTCCCCGGGACAGACGCAGCAATGAGCAGTTCTTC; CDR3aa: CASSPRDRRSNEQFF
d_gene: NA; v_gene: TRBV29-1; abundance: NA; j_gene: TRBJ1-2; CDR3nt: TGCAGCGTGAAGGGACCCCCGTTGAATGGCTACACCTTC; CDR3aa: CSVKGPPLNGYTF
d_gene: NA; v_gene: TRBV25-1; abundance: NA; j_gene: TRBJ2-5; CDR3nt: TGTGCCAGCAGTGAGACGGGGGCCCAAGAGACCCAGTACTTC; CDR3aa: CASSETGAQETQYF
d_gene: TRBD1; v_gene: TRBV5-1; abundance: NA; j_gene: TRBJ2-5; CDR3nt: TGCGCCAGCAGCCGGGACAGGGGCGCGGGAGAGACCCAGTACTTC; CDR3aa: CASSRDRGAGETQYF
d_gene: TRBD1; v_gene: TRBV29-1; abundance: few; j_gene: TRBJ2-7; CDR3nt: TGCAGCGTTGAGATGGGACAGGGGATCCCTCTCTCCTACGAGCAGTACTTC; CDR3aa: CSVEMGQGIPLSYEQYF
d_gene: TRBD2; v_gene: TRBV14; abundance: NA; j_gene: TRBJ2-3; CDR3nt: TGTGCCAGCAGCCACCAAGCGGGGGGTGCAGATACGCAGTATTTT; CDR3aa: CASSHQAGGADTQYF
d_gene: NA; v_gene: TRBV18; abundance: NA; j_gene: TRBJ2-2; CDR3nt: TGTGCCAGCTCTTTTGGACAGCGGAACACCGGGGAGCTGTTTTTT; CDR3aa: CASSFGQRNTGELFF
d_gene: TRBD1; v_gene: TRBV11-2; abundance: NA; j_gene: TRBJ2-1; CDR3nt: TGTGCTGTATTACTGCGGGACAGGATCCACAATGAGCAGTTCTTC; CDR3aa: CAVLLRDRIHNEQFF
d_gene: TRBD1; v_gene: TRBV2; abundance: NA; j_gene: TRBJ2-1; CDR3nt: TGTGCCACCCCGCCGGGACAGGGGAGGCGCAATGAGCAGTTCTTC; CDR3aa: CATPPGQGRRNEQFF
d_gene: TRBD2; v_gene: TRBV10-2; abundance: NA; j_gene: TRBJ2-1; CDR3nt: TGCGCCAGCAGGTCGGGGGGTTACAATGAGCAGTTCTTC; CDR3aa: CASRSGGYNEQFF
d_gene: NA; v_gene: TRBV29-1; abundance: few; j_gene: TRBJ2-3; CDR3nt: TGCAGCGTTGACTGGGCAGGCACAGATACGCAGTATTTT; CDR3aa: CSVDWAGTDTQYF
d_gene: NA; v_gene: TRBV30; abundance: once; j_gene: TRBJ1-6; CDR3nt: TGTGCCTGGACTACAGGGAACAATTCACCCCTCCACTTT; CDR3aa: CAWTTGNNSPLHF
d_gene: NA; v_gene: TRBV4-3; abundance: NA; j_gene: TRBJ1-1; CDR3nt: TGCGCCAGCAGCCAAGATAGAAGGATCTCAGCTTTCTTT; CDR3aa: CASSQDRRISAFF
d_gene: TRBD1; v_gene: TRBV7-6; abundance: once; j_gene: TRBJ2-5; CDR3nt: TGTGCCAGCAGCTTCGAAAGGGGGCTGGGGGAGACCCAGTACTTC; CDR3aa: CASSFERGLGETQYF
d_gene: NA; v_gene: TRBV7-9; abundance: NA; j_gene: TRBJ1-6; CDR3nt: TGTGCCAGCAGCTCGACGGGGCCCAATAATTCACCCCTCCACTTT; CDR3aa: CASSSTGPNNSPLHF
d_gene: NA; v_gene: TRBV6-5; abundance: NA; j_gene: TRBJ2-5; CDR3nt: TGTGCCAGCAGCGAATTAGCGACTCAAGAGACCCAGTACTTC; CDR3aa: CASSELATQETQYF
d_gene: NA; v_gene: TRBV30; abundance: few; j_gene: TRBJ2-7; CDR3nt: TGTGCCTGGACTCCAGGGACCTACGAGCAGTACTTC; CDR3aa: CAWTPGTYEQYF
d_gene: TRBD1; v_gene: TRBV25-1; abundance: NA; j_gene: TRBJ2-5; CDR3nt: TGTGCCAGCTCCCCAGGGGACAGGGTGAAAGAGACCCAGTACTTC; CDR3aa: CASSPGDRVKETQYF
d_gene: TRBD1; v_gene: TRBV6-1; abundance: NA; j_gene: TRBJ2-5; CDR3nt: TGTGCCAGCAGCAGGACAGGGACGCAAGAGACCCAGTACTTC; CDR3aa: CASSRTGTQETQYF
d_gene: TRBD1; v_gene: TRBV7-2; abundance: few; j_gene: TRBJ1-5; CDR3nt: TGTGCCAGCAGCTTAGAGTTTCGCCCGACAGGGGATCAGCCCCAGCATTTT; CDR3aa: CASSLEFRPTGDQPQHF
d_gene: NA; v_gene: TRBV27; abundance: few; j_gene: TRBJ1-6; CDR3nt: TGTGCCAGCAGTCCCGACATGCTCTTTTCACCCCTCCACTTT; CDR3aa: CASSPDMLFSPLHF
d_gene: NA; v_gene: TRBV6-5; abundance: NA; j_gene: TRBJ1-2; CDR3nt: TGTGCCAGCAGTCCCCGATCCGACTATGGCTACACCTTC; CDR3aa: CASSPRSDYGYTF